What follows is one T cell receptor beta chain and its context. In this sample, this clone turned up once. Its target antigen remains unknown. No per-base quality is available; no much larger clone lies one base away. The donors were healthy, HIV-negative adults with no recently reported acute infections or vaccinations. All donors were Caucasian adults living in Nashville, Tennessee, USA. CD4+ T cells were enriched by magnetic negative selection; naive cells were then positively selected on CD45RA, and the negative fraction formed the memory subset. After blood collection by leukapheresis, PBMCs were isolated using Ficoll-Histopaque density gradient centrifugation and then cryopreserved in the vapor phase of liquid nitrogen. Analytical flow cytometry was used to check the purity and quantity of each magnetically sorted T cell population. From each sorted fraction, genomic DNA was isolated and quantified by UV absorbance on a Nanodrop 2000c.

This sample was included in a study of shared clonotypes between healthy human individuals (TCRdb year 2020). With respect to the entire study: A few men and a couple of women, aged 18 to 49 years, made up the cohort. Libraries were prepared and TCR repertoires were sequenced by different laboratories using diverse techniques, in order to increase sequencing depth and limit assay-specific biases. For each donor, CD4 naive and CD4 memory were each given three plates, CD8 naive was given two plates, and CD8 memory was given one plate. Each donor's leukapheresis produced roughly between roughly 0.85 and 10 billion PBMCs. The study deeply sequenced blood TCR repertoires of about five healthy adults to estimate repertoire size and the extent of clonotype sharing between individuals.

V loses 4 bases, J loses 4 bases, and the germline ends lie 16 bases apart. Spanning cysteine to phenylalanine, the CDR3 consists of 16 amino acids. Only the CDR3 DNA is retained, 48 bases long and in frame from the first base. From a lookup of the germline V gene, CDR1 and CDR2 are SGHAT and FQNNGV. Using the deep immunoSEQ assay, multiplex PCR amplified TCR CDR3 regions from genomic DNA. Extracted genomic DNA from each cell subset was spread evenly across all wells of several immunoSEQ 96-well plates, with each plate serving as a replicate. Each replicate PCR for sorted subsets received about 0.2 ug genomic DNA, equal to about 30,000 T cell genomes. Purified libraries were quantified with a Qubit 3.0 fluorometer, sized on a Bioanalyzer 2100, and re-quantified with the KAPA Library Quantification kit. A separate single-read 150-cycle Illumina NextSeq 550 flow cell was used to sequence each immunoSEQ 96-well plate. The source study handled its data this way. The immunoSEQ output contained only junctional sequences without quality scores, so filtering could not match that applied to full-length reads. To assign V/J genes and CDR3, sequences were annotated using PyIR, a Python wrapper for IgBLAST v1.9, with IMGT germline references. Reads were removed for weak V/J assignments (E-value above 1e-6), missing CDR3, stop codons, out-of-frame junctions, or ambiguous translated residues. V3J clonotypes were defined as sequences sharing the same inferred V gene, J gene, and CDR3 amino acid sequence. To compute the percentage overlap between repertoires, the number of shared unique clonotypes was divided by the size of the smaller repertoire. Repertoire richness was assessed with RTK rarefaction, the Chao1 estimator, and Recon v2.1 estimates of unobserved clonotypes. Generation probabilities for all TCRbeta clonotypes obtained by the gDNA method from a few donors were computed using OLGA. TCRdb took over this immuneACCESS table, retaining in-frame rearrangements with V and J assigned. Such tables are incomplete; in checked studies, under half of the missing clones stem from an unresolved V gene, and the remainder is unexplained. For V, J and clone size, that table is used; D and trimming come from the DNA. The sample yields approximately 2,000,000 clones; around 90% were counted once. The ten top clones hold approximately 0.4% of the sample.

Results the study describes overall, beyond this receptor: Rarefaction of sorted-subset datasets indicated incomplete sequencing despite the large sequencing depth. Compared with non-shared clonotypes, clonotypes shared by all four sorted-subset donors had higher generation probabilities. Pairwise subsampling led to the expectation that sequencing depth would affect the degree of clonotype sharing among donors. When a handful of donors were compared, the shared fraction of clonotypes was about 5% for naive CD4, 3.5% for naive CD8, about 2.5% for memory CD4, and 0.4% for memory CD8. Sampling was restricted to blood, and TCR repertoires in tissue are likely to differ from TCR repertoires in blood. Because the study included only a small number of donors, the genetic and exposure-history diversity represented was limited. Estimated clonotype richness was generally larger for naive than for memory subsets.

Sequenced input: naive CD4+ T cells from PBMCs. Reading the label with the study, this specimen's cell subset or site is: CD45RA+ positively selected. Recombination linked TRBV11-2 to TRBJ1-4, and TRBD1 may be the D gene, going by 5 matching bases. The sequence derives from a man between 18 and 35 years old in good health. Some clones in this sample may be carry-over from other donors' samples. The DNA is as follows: TGTGCCAGCAGCTCGGTTGCAGGGTGGAGTAATGAAAAACTGTTTTTT. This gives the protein CASSSVAGWSNEKLFF.